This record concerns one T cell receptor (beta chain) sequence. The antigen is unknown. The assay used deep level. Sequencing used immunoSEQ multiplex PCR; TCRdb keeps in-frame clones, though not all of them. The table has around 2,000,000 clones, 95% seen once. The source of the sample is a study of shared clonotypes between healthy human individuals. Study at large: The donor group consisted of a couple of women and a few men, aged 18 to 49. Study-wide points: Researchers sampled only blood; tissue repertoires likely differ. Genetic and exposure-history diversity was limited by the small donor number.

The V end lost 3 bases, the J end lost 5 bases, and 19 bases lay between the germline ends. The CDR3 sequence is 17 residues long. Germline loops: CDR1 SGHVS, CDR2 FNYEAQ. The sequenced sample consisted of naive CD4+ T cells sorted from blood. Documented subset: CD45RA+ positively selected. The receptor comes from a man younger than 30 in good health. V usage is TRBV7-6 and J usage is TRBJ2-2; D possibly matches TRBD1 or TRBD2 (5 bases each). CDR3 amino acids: CASSFTYSGTGTGELFF. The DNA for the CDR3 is TGTGCCAGCAGCTTTACTTATTCCGGGACCGGTACCGGGGAGCTGTTTTTT.